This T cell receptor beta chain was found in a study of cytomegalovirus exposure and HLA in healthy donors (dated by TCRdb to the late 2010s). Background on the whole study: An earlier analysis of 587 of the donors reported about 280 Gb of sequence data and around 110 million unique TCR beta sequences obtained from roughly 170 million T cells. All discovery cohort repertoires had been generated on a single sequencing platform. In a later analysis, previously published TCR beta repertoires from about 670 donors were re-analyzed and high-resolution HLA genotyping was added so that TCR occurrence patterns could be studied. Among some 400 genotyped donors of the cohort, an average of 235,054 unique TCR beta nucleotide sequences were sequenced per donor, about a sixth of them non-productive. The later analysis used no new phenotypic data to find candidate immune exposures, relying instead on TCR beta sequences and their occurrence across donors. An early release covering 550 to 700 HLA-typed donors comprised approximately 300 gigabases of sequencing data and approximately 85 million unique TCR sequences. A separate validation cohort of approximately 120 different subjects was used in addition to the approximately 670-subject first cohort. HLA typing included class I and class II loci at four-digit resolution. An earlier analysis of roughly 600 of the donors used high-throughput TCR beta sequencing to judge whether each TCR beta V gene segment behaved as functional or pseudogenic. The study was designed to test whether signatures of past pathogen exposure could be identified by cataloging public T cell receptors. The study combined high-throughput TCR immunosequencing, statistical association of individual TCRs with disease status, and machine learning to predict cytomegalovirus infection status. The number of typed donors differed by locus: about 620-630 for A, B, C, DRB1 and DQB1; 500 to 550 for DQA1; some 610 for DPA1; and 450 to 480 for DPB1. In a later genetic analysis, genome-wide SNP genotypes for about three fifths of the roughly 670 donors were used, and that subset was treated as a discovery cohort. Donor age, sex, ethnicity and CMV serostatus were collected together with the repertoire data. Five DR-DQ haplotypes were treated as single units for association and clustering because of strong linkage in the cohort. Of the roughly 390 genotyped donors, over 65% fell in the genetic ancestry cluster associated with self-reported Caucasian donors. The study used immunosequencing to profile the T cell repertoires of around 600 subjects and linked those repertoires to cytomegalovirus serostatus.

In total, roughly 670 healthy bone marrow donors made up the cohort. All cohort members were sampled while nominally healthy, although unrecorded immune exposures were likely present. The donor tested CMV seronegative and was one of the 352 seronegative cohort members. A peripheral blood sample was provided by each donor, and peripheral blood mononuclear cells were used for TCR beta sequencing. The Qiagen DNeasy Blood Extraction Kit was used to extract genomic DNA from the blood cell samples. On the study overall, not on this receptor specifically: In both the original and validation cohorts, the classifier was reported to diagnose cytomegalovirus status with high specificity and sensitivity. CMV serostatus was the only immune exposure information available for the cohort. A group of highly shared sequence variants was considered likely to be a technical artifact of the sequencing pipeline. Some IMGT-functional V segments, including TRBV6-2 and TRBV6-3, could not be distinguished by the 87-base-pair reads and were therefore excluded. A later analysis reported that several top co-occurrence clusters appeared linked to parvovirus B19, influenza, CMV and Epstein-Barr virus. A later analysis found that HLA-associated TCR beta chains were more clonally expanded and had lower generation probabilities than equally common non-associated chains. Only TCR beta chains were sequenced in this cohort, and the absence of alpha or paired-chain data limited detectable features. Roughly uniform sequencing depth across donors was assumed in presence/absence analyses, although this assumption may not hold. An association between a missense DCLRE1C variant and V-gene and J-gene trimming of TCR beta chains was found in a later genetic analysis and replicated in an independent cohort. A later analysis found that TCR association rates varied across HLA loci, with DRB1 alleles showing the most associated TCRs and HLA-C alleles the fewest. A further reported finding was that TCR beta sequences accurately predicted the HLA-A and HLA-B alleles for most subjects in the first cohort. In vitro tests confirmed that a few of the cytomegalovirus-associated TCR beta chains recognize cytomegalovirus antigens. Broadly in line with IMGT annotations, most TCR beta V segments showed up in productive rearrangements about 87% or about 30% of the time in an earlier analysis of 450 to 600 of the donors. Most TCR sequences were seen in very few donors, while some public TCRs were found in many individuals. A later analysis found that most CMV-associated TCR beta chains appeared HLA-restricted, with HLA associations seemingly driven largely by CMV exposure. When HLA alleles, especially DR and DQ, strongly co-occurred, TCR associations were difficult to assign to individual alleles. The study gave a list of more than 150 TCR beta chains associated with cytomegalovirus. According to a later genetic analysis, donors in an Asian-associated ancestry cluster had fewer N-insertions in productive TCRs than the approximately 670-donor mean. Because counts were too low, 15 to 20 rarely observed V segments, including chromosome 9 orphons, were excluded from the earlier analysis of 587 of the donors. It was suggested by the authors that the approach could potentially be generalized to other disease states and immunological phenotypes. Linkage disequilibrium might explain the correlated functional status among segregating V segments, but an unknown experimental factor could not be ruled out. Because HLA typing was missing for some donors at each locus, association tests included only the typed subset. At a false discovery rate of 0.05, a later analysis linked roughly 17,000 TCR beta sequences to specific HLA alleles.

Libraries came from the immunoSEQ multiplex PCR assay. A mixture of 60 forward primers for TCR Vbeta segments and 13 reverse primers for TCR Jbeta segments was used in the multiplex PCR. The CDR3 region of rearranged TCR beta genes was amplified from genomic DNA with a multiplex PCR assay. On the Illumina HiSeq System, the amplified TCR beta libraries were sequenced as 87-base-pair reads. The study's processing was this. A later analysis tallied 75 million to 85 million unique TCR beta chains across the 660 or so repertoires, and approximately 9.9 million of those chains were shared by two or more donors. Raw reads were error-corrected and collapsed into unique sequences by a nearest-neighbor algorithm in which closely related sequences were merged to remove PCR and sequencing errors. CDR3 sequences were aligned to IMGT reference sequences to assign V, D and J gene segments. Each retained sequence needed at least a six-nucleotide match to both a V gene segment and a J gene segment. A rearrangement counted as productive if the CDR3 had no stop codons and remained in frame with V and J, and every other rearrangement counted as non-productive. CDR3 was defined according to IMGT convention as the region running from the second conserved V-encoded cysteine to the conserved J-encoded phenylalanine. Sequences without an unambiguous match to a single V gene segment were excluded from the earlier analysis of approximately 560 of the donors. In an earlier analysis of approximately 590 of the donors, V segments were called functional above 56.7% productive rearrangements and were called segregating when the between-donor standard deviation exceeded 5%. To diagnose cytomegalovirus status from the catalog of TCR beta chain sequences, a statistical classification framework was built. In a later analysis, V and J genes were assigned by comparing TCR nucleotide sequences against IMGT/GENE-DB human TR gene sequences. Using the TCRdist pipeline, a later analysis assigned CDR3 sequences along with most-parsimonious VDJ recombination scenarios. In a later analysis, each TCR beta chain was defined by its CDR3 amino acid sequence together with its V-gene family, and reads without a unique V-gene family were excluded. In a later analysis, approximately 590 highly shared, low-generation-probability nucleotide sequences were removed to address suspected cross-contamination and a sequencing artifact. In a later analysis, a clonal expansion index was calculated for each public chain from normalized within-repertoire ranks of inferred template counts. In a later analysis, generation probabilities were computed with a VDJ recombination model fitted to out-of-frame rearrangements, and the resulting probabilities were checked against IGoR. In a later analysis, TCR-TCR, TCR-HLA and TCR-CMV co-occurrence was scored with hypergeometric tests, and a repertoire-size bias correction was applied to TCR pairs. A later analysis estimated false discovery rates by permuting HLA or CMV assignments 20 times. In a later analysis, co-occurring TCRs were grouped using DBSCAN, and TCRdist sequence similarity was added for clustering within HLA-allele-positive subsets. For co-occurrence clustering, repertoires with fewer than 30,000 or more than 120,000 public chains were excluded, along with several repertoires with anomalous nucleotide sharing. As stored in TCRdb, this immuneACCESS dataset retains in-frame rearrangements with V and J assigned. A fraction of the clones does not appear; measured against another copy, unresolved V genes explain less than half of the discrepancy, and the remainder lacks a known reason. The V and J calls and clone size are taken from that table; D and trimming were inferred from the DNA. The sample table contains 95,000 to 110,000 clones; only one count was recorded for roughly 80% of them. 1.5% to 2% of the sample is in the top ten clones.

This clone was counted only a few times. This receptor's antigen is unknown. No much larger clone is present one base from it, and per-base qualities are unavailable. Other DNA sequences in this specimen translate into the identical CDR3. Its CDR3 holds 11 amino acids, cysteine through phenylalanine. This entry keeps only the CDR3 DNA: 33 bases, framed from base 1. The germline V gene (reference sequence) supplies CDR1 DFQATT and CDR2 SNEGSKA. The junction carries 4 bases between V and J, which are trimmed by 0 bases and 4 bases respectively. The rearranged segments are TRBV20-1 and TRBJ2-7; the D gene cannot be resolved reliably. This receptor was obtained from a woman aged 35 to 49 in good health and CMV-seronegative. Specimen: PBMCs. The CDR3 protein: CSARDLYEQYF. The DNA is TGCAGTGCTAGAGATCTGTACGAGCAGTACTTC.